These 8 T cell receptor beta chains came from one sample sequenced in a study of OX40 agonist ivuxolimab in advanced cancers. TCRdb's table, derived via immunoSEQ multiplex PCR, lists solely in-frame clones and lacks some. The profile shows 100,000 to 140,000 clones, more than 85% of them singletons. The starting material was CD4+ or CD8+ T cells sorted from blood, obtained in a trial of the OX40 agonist ivuxolimab. These receptors came from an adult with an advanced solid tumor such as melanoma, head and neck, liver or kidney cancer.

V and J are TRBV5-4 and TRBJ2-1; 10 nucleotides match TRBD2. The CDR3 covers 15 residues. From germline, CDR1 is SGHNT and CDR2 YYREEE (reference sequence). Trimming cost V 1 base and J 9 bases; bases outside gene matches: 7. Written as DNA, the CDR3 is TGTGCCAGCAGCTTGCAGCGGGAGGGCCGGAGTGAGCAGTTCTTC. Translated, it gives CASSLQREGRSEQFF.

CDR3 amino acids: CASSRLTSEEQYF. The CDR3 region has the DNA TGTGCCAGCAGTCGCCTCACTAGCGAAGAGCAGTACTTC. The rearrangement uses TRBV27 and TRBJ2-7, with 7 bases lining up with TRBD2. The junction had 8 bases not matched to a gene; V was cut back by 5 bases and J by 7 bases. Germline CDR1 and CDR2: MNHEY and SMNVEV (reference sequence). The CDR3 has 13 amino acids.

The chain has TRBV9 and TRBJ1-2; TRBD1 is a possible D gene (5 bases). Germline assignment: CDR1 SGDLS and CDR2 YYNGEE. The CDR3 is 14 amino acids. V lost 3 bases, J lost 3 bases, and 12 bases lay in between. CDR3 residues: CASSGNGAYYGYTF. Here the CDR3 DNA reads TGTGCCAGCAGCGGGAATGGGGCGTACTATGGCTACACCTTC.

This clone was seen just once. This rearrangement joins TRBV27 to TRBJ1-2; 7 bases fit TRBD1. The CDR3 has 13 amino acids. V lost 2 bases to trimming and J lost 6 bases; unmatched junction nucleotides: 3. CDR1 and CDR2 from the germline V gene are MNHEY and SMNVEV (reference sequence). CDR3 bases: TGTGCCAGCAGTTTAAGGGGGCGCGATGGCTACACCTTC. Translation: CASSLRGRDGYTF.

This chain joins TRBV6-5 and TRBJ2-7, with D tentatively TRBD1 (5 bases). The ends were cut back, 0 bases at V and 4 bases at J, with 10 bases in the middle. The CDR3 is made up of 14 amino acids. Germline CDR1 is MNHEY and CDR2 is SVGAGI. The CDR3 here is CASSYSAGLYEQYF. The CDR3 nucleotides read TGTGCCAGCAGTTACTCGGCAGGGTTATACGAGCAGTACTTC.

The chain recombines TRBV7-2 with TRBJ1-4; 8 positions agree with TRBD1. The germline V gene has CDR1 SGHTA and CDR2 FQGNSA. V shed 5 bases and J 11 bases; nucleotides not matched to a gene: 10. This CDR3 contains 14 residues. The CDR3 here is CASSTDRQGRKLFF. CDR3 in DNA: TGTGCCAGCAGCACCGATAGACAGGGGAGGAAACTGTTTTTT.

The V and J genes are TRBV15 and TRBJ2-2; 7 positions match TRBD1. The CDR3 loop spans 17 amino acids. CDR1 LNHNV and CDR2 YYDKDF come from the germline V gene (reference sequence). Losses at the gene ends were 0 bases for V and 2 bases for J; bases not matched to a gene: 6. This chain's CDR3 is CATSRDRQGSNTGELFF. The CDR3 DNA follows: TGTGCCACCAGCAGAGATAGACAGGGATCTAACACCGGGGAGCTGTTTTTT.

The V call is TRBV10-3, the J call TRBJ1-1; D might be TRBD1 (6 bases). Germline CDR1 ENHRY, CDR2 SYGVKD. The CDR3 has 15 amino acids. V gave up 4 bases and J gave up 4 bases, with 16 bases separating them. CDR3 region: CAISGRTVRGTEAFF. DNA of the CDR3: TGTGCCATCAGTGGAAGGACAGTTCGGGGCACTGAAGCTTTCTTT.